This TCR beta chain was recovered during a study of blood T cell repertoires in COVID-19 (dated by TCRdb to about 2020). Describing the broader study: The collaborator samples originated in the United States, Italy and Spain and spanned the acute and convalescent phases of COVID-19. The dataset comprised deeply sampled blood TCRbeta repertoires from subjects exposed to, actively infected with, or recovered from COVID-19. A freely available public database, intended as a resource for researchers studying the immune response to SARS-CoV-2, is where the repertoires were released. Where HLA class I and class II types were available, the types were taken from metadata supplied by the sample provider, not from assay-based typing. The material from the prospective study consisted of cDNA or gDNA derived from T cells, B-cell-depleted T cells, or PBMCs. The sample metadata nearly always contained a de-identified subject ID, COVID-19 status, age in years and sex. Samples were obtained from the ongoing ImmuneRACE study (first 160 participants) and from 1,200 or so subjects provided by 6 global collaborators. Results the study describes overall, beyond this receptor: How much clinical and demographic metadata was included differed by source and by participant, and the metadata was provided uncurated.

At one collaborating source in Seattle, patients were enrolled during active infection and were followed longitudinally through the course of disease. Whole blood was collected in K2EDTA tubes by collaborating institutions according to the institutions' own protocols. For TCRbeta analysis, collaborators shipped samples in one of three forms: frozen whole blood, isolated PBMCs, or DNA extracted from either of those sample types. The germline V gene sets CDR1 to SNHLY and CDR2 to FYNNEI. V has 3 bases trimmed and J has 5 bases trimmed; junction bases matching no gene number 9. Reading from cysteine to phenylalanine, the CDR3 counts 16 amino acids. The sequence is cut down to CDR3 DNA, 48 bases in frame from base 1. As to this clone: The target of this receptor is not known. No base quality information exists; no much larger clone differs at one position.

TCRbeta CDR3 regions were amplified from genomic DNA by means of the immunoSEQ Assay, a bias-controlled multiplex PCR. In the original analysis: Nucleated cell counts per sample were estimated from amplification of reference gene primers within the assay. To quantify the absolute abundance of each unique TCRbeta CDR3 rearrangement, sequence reads were collapsed and filtered. Productive Simpson clonality was computed per sample as the square root of Simpson's diversity index over productive rearrangements. The source is immuneACCESS, and TCRdb retained only in-frame sequences with V and J called. Part of the clones is not carried over; for the studies checked, unresolved V genes explain less than half of this, and the remainder is unexplained. Clone size and the V and J calls come from that table; the DNA yielded D and trimming. The sample records 300,000 to 450,000 clones, more than 75% of which are singletons. About 10% of the sample rests with the top ten.

Recombination linked TRBV2 to TRBJ2-2, and TRBD1 matches 7 of the central bases. The sample comprised peripheral blood. The sequence was collected from a woman aged 30 to 39 with COVID-19, enrolled during active disease. The bases read TGTGCCAGCAGTGAGGTGGCAGGGGGTTGGACCGGGGAGCTGTTTTTT. Its amino acids are CASSEVAGGWTGELFF.